The source of this TCR beta chain is a study of shared clonotypes between healthy human individuals. The germline CDR1 and CDR2 sequences are MNHEY and SMNVEV (reference sequence). CDR3 length: 14 residues. The J segment lost 4 bases and the V segment lost 6 bases, leaving 8 bases of the junction unmatched. Subsets obtained from CD4+ cells comprised CD45RA+ naive and CD45RA-negative memory cells. Over several immunoSEQ plates, each subset's genomic DNA was distributed in even portions. The method was immunoSEQ multiplex PCR; TCRdb's version includes in-frame clones alone and lacks a portion of them. The data hold roughly 1,000,000 clones, with around 78% observed a single time.

The receptor was derived from a man aged 18 to 29 in good health. Some clones in this sample may be carry-over from other donors' samples. What was sequenced was memory CD4+ T cells from PBMCs. Subset noted: CD45RA-negative fraction. The chain carries TRBV27 and TRBJ1-2, with 7 nucleotides matching TRBD1. As DNA, the CDR3 is TGTGCCAGCAGAGGGACAGCCAGAGCCTATGGCTACACCTTC. This sequence encodes CASRGTARAYGYTF.